These 24 T cell receptor beta chains originate from one sample sequenced in a study of neurological immune-mediated disorders. Each CDR3 protein gets one entry after TCRdb re-called the 5' RACE reads with MiXCR. Altogether roughly 88,000 distinct CDR3 sequences are present, under 4.5% being singletons, with the ten largest covering 2.5% to 3%. Specimen: PBMCs. The receptors shown here come from a woman between 45 and 60 years old with multiple sclerosis.

There are many counts of this clonotype. The V call is TRBV20-1, the J call TRBJ2-3; TRBD2 matches 8 bases. CDR3 length: 17 residues. The V gene's germline CDR1 is DFQATT and CDR2 SNEGSKA (reference sequence). The ends lost 1 base at V and 2 bases at J; junction bases unmatched: 11. The CDR3 nucleotides are TGCAGTGCTAGAGGAGTAGAGGGAGGACTAGCCACAGATACGCAGTATTTT. Its translation is CSARGVEGGLATDTQYF.

This clonotype was counted between two and nine times. The chain is built from TRBV9 and TRBJ2-1; 11 bases line up with TRBD2. J was trimmed by 6 bases and V by 2 bases; bases with no gene match: 4. Germline lookup yields CDR1 SGDLS and CDR2 YYNGEE. This CDR3 comprises 15 residues. CDR3 protein: CASSVIAGGPNEQFF. CDR3 nucleotides: TGTGCCAGCAGCGTTATAGCGGGGGGGCCCAATGAGCAGTTCTTC.

This clonotype was seen many times. As DNA, the CDR3 is TGTGCCAGCAGCTTAAGCCTTGTGAACACCGGGGAGCTGTTTTTT. Translation: CASSLSLVNTGELFF. This chain joins TRBV7-9 and TRBJ2-2; D gene ambiguous. Germline CDR1 and CDR2: SEHNR and FQNEAQ (reference sequence). CDR3 size: 15 residues. Trimming stripped 2 bases from V and 1 base from J, with 8 bases between.

This clonotype was seen at least ten times. The CDR3 is CASSYRGTGGWEQYF. The DNA of the CDR3 is TGTGCCAGCAGTTACAGGGGGACGGGGGGTTGGGAGCAGTACTTC. The chain is built from TRBV6-5 and TRBJ2-7, with D perhaps matching TRBD2 (7 bases). Looked up from germline, CDR1 is MNHEY and CDR2 is SVGAGI. The CDR3 contains 15 residues. V shed 2 bases and J shed 7 bases, with 18 bases lying between them.

This clonotype was picked up a small number of times. A much bigger clone sits one base away, suggesting this may be a read error. In DNA, the CDR3 is TGCAGTGCTAATAGGGGGGTTCAGACCCAGAATTTT. Encoded protein: CSANRGVQTQNF. The chain couples TRBV20-1 to TRBJ1-5; D perhaps matches TRBD1 (6 bases). This CDR3 region has 12 residues. Germline V gene lookup returns CDR1 DFQATT and CDR2 SNEGSKA (reference sequence).

This clonotype has more than one count but fewer than ten. The rearrangement joins TRBV20-1 to TRBJ1-3, with a possible D match to TRBD1 (5 bases). V lost 5 bases and J 12 bases, leaving 14 bases between the germline ends. The CDR3 totals 11 residues. Germline CDR1 DFQATT, CDR2 SNEGSKA (reference sequence). The CDR3 loop reads CSAAQGKNIYF. CDR3 nucleotides: TGCAGTGCTGCGCAGGGAAAAAACATATATTTT.

At least ten counts were recorded for this clonotype. The rearrangement uses TRBV6-5 and TRBJ2-5; 9 nucleotides agree with TRBD2. The CDR3 contains 13 residues. V lost 7 bases, J lost 5 bases, and 5 bases stayed unmatched. The germline V gene has CDR1 MNHEY and CDR2 SVGAGI. The CDR3 is CASTSSGVETQYF. The CDR3 DNA follows: TGTGCCAGCACCTCTAGCGGGGTTGAGACCCAGTACTTC.

The chain has TRBV20-1 and TRBJ1-2; possibly TRBD1 for D (5 bases). The V gene's germline CDR1 is DFQATT and CDR2 SNEGSKA (reference sequence). The CDR3 is 13 amino acids. V was pared by 5 bases and J by 3 bases, with 13 bases between. For the CDR3, the DNA is TGCAGTGCTGAAGACAGTCGCCACTATGGCTACACCTTC. Its translation is CSAEDSRHYGYTF.

In its sample, this clonotype was seen many times. The chain recombines TRBV5-5 with TRBJ2-7; 9 bases align to TRBD1. The CDR3 is 12 amino acids. The germline CDR1 and CDR2 sequences are SGHKS and YYEKEE (reference sequence). V lost 4 bases to trimming and J lost 7 bases; unmatched junction nucleotides: 3. The CDR3 DNA follows: TGTGCCAGCAGCCTGGGACAGGGTGAGCAGTACTTC. Translated: CASSLGQGEQYF.

This clonotype was observed at least ten times. This rearrangement joins TRBV5-1 to TRBJ2-7; 7 bases are shared with TRBD1. CDR3 length: 13 residues. Per germline, CDR1 SGHRS and CDR2 YFSETQ. V trimming: 3 bases; J trimming: 4 bases; junction bases outside the gene matches: 4. This CDR3 is CASSSDREYEQYF. In DNA form, the CDR3 reads TGCGCCAGCAGCTCCGACAGGGAATACGAGCAGTACTTC.

This clonotype was recorded many times. The rearrangement joins TRBV6-2 or TRBV6-3 to TRBJ2-1, with D perhaps TRBD1 (7 bases). V was shortened by 7 bases and J by 4 bases, with 17 bases between the two germline ends. The CDR3 contains 15 residues. The V gene's germline CDR1 is MNHEY and CDR2 SVGEGT. The CDR3 DNA follows: TGTGCCAGCATCTTTCAGGGGGGCAATTACAATGAGCAGTTCTTC. It yields the protein CASIFQGGNYNEQFF.

Many counts were recorded for this clonotype. This chain connects TRBV5-1 to TRBJ1-2; unclear D gene. Germline loops: CDR1 SGHRS, CDR2 YFSETQ. V was clipped by 3 bases and J by 4 bases, with 13 bases between them. CDR3 length: 14 amino acids. The CDR3 reads CASSSGRNSYGYTF. CDR3 nucleotide sequence: TGCGCCAGCAGCTCTGGCAGGAACAGCTATGGCTACACCTTC. Full variable domain (remainder filled in from reference TRBV5-1 and TRBJ1-2): KAGVTQTPRYLIKTRGQQVTLSCSPISGHRSVSWYQQTPGQGLQFLFEYFSETQRNKGNFPGRFSGRQFSNSRSEMNVSTLELGDSALYLCASSSGRNSYGYTFGSGTRLTVV.

This clonotype has a count of ten or more. The chain is built from TRBV20-1 and TRBJ1-4, with 9 bases matching TRBD1. This CDR3 is built from 14 residues. The V segment lost 1 base and the J segment 7 bases; nucleotides outside the gene matches: 4. Germline V gene lookup returns CDR1 DFQATT and CDR2 SNEGSKA (reference sequence). The CDR3 loop reads CSARGTGEGEKLFF. DNA of the CDR3: TGCAGTGCTAGAGGGACAGGGGAAGGTGAAAAACTGTTTTTT.

Points on this clonotype: A much larger clonotype is one base distant, so this may be a read error. The chain employs TRBV5-1 and TRBJ2-3; 10 bases are a match to TRBD2. This CDR3 spans 16 amino acids. V gave up 7 bases and J gave up 2 bases; unmatched junction bases: 10. Germline V lookup: CDR1 SGHRS, CDR2 YFSETQ. The DNA for the CDR3 is TGCGCCAGCTGGTCCCATAGCGGGGGGCTCACAGATACGCAGTATTTT. This sequence encodes CASWSHSGGLTDTQYF.

A few counts support this clonotype. Since a much larger clone is just one base distant, this may be a read error. The chain is built from TRBV12-3 or TRBV12-4 and TRBJ1-1; weak D call: TRBD1 (6 bases). This CDR3 is built from 12 residues. CDR3 DNA sequence: TGTGACAGCAGTTCAGGGGTCGCTGAAGCTTTCTTT. Encoded protein: CDSSSGVAEAFF.

The sample holds many counts of this clonotype. In nucleotides, the CDR3 is TGTGCCAGCAGCCTAGAGGGGACAGGGGTGTACGAGCAGTACTTC. It yields the protein CASSLEGTGVYEQYF. The chain uses TRBV7-3 and TRBJ2-7, with 10 bases that match TRBD1. The CDR3 loop spans 15 amino acids. Germline V gives CDR1 SGHTA, CDR2 FQGTGA. After removal of 5 bases from V and 4 bases from J, the junction contained 8 bases not matched to a gene.

Ten or more counts support this clonotype. The V call is TRBV5-1, the J call TRBJ2-1, with D tentatively TRBD1 or TRBD2 (7 bases each). The germline V gene has CDR1 SGHRS and CDR2 YFSETQ. The CDR3 covers 15 residues. V dropped 0 bases and J dropped 8 bases, with 15 bases sitting between them. CDR3 sequence reads: CASSLEGASGDEQFF. The DNA of the CDR3 is TGCGCCAGCAGCTTGGAGGGGGCTAGCGGAGATGAGCAGTTCTTC.

This clonotype has ten or more counts. V is TRBV7-8 and J is TRBJ2-7; 9 nucleotides line up with TRBD1. Trimming at V came to 6 bases and at J to 4 bases, leaving 7 bases not matched to a gene. The CDR3 covers 14 residues. Germline lookup yields CDR1 SGHVS and CDR2 FQNEAQ. The CDR3 loop is CASRPPGTGYEQYF. The CDR3 coding sequence is TGTGCCAGCAGACCACCCGGGACAGGGTACGAGCAGTACTTC.

This clonotype was found many times. V is TRBV20-1 and J is TRBJ2-7; D not resolved. Germline CDR1 is DFQATT and CDR2 is SNEGSKA (reference sequence). V dropped 7 bases and J dropped 2 bases, with 12 bases sitting between them. This CDR3 spans 12 amino acids. The CDR3 sequence is CSGLTDTYEQYF. The CDR3 nucleotides are TGCAGTGGGCTGACGGATACCTACGAGCAGTACTTC.

This clonotype was observed at least ten times. The V call is TRBV7-9, the J call TRBJ1-2, with unresolved D. Looked up from germline, CDR1 is SEHNR and CDR2 is FQNEAQ (reference sequence). The CDR3 runs 14 residues. The V end was cut by 5 bases, the J end by 0 bases, with 10 bases between. The DNA of the CDR3 is TGTGCCAGCAGCCCCCGACCGGCTAACTATGGCTACACCTTC. Translating gives CASSPRPANYGYTF.

This clonotype has ten or more counts. V is TRBV20-1 and J is TRBJ2-1; the D call may be TRBD1 or TRBD2 (6 bases each). From germline, CDR1 is DFQATT and CDR2 SNEGSKA (reference sequence). V lost 1 base and J 1 base, leaving 14 bases between the germline ends. The CDR3 has 16 amino acids. The CDR3 DNA sequence: TGCAGTGCTAGAGGGGCGGAGGGGGGATCCTACAATGAGCAGTTCTTC. As protein: CSARGAEGGSYNEQFF.

This clonotype was counted ten times or more. CDR3 in DNA: TGCAGTGCTAAGGGACAGGAGATTCGTCAGCCCCAGCATTTT. Protein product: CSAKGQEIRQPQHF. The chain uses TRBV20-1 and TRBJ1-5; 8 bases align to TRBD1. Looked up from germline, CDR1 is DFQATT and CDR2 is SNEGSKA (reference sequence). The CDR3 has 14 residues. V gave up 4 bases and J gave up 6 bases; unmatched junction bases: 8.

This clonotype was observed many times. This chain links TRBV6-2 or TRBV6-3 with TRBJ1-2, with a tentative D call TRBD1 (6 bases). The CDR3 spans 14 residues. Trimming removed 6 bases at V and 3 bases at J, with 14 bases between. Looked up from germline, CDR1 is MNHEY and CDR2 is SVGEGT. The DNA of the CDR3 is TGTGCCAGCAGCAGACCTACAGGGTACTATGGCTACACCTTC. Encoded protein: CASSRPTGYYGYTF.

This clonotype was seen many times. V is TRBV6-5 and J is TRBJ1-1; perhaps TRBD1 as D (5 bases). The CDR3 runs to 14 residues. The germline CDR1 and CDR2 sequences are MNHEY and SVGAGI. V was clipped by 5 bases and J by 5 bases, with 15 bases between them. The CDR3 coding sequence is TGTGCCAGCAGTGGCAGGGCTCCCAGTACTGAAGCTTTCTTT. This encodes CASSGRAPSTEAFF.